This TCR beta chain was identified during a study of blood T cell repertoires in COVID-19. V was pared by 7 bases and J by 4 bases, with 19 bases between. The CDR3 length is 15 residues. Germline CDR1 reads MNHNY; CDR2 reads SVGAGI (reference sequence). The method was immunoSEQ multiplex PCR; TCRdb's version includes in-frame clones alone and lacks a portion of them. Here the sample spans about 250,000 clones, 70% to 90% being singletons. The source is a young man with active or convalescent COVID-19. What was sequenced was peripheral blood. The chain has TRBV6-6 and TRBJ1-2; D not certain. CDR3 in DNA: TGTGCCAGCACCCCCGGCGGGCTTACCCGCTATGGCTACACCTTC. It yields the protein CASTPGGLTRYGYTF.